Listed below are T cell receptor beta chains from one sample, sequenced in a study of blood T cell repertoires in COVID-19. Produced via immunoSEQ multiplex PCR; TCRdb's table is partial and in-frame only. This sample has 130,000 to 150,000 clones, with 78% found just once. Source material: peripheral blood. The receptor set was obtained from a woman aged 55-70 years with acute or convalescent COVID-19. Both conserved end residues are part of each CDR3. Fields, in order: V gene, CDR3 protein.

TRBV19 CASSVTSGTADDGELFF
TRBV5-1 CASSLGLHYEQYF
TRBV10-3 CAISSGLAAHEQYF
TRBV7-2 CASSLSVSEQYF
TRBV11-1 CASSTRGMNTDTQYF
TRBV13 CASSWRVSSDEQYF
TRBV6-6 CASTPKADTGELFF
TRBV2 CASRAQLSGNTIYF
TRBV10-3 CAISESGGPNTGELFF
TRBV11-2 CASSLRLAGGWSYNEQFF
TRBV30 CAWSVGTAYEQYF
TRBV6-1 CASSVSGRGGTGASNEQFF
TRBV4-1 CASSITSGQETQYF
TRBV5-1 CASSLSGDEKLFF
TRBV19 CASSMVGASNQPQHF
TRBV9 CASSTGLTTDTQYF
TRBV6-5 CASSKTVSTYEQYF
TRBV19 CASSAYRDRGDYEQYF
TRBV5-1 CASSPGTVGDTQYF
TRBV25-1 CASTQGHGYTF
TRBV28 CASTLTGGIYEQYF
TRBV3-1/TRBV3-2 CASSQGGTGIGGYTF
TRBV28 CASSQVGREAFF
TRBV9 CASSTGPALYGYTF
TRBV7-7 CASSRDRGYEQYF